This TCR beta chain was sequenced during a study of T cell repertoires in cytomegalovirus infection. Study information: Public TCR beta signatures marked donors with CMV infection and the matching HLA. Findings and caveats of the study: Across the ex vivo response, the dominant clonotypes were HLA-C-restricted CMV-specific TCR beta clonotypes.

This clonotype has ten or more counts. Its antigen is currently unknown. The CDR3 has 14 amino acids. CDR1 and CDR2 from the germline V gene are MGHRA and YSYEKL. V lost 1 base and J lost 2, with 6 bases in between. In TCRdb, the reads were re-called with MiXCR into one record per CDR3 protein. In the table there are hundreds of thousands of distinct CDR3 sequences, about 33% of which are singletons. The chain employs TRBV4-1 and TRBJ1-5, with D perhaps matching TRBD1 (6 bases). The clonotype originates from a human donor in good health (CMV status not recorded). Some clones in this sample may be carry-over from other donors' samples. The sequenced sample was cultured PBMCs, obtained from culture after CMV antigen stimulation. The CDR3 sequence: CASSQGQGNQPQHF. CDR3 DNA: TGCGCCAGCAGCCAAGGACAGGGCAATCAGCCCCAGCATTTT.